This entry features one T cell receptor beta chain sequence. Its binding antigen is unknown. No much larger clone is present one base from it, and per-base qualities are unavailable. V and J lose 0 bases and 5 bases, and a span of 17 bases separates them. Spanning cysteine to phenylalanine, the CDR3 consists of 16 amino acids. The retained sequence is limited to the CDR3, 48 bases, with the frame set at the first base. The germline V gene yields SGHTS for CDR1 and YDEGEE for CDR2. The High Capacity cDNA Reverse Transcription Kit was used to reverse transcribe all of the isolated RNA, meaning that expressed TCRB transcripts were what got sequenced. Deep immunoSEQ sequencing was performed on naive, central memory and regulatory T cell samples, with an average of roughly 3.3 million total reads per sample. Sorted cells were lysed in RLT buffer and RNA was extracted with DNase-treated RNeasy Micro or Mini kits, depending on cell number. To prevent cross-contamination, every cell subset was processed on its own, while patient and healthy donor samples were processed together. The immunoSEQ multiplex PCR was used to amplify TCRB sequences from cDNA, yielding 87-bp fragments that span the CDR3 region. Amplicons were sequenced on the Illumina HiSeq platform. The authors processed their data as follows. Synthetic template baselines were used to correct PCR bias computationally, reads within Hamming distance 2 were collapsed, and singletons that could not be merged were discarded. Reads were aligned against IMGT to assign V, D and J genes, CDR3 length and insertions or deletions at six rearrangement sites. Within each subset, clonotype counts were normalized to sorted cell number, and only after that were true diversity and Gini coefficients computed with the tcR R package. Repertoire sharing was quantified using the overlap coefficient calculated on TCRB nucleotide sequences. As a proxy for the pre-selection repertoire, out-of-frame TCRB sequences from naive cells were analyzed. TCRdb mirrors the immuneACCESS table, restricted to in-frame sequences. Some clones are absent from its copies; in checked studies, under half trace to an unresolved V gene, and the reason for the others is unknown. That table gives V, J and clone size, and the DNA gave D and trimming. The sample table holds approximately 360,000 clones, of which roughly 12% were seen once. Of the sample, roughly 0.0097% is held by the ten largest clones.

This entry belongs to a study of beta chain features in type 1 diabetes (dated by TCRdb to the late 2010s). Notes on the research overall: Mean age, gender distribution, total cell number and subset yield did not differ between patients and healthy donors. A total of 100 million to 140 million sorted cells were examined across all samples, and the number of cells per subset was strongly correlated with RNA yield. The study compared TCRB repertoires of sorted circulating CD4+ T cell subsets between recently diagnosed type 1 diabetes patients and matched healthy donors. Naive and central memory subsets were obtained from all 30 or so donors, but regulatory and stem cell-like memory subsets were isolated from only 8 patients and about 8 healthy donors. The full study reports these points: HLA sub-analyses involved small numbers of individuals, so any influence of HLA type on TCRB rearrangement remained unresolved. Because cDNA rather than genomic DNA was sequenced, highly expressing activated cells could have been over-represented, although no difference in activation and CD3 levels was found between groups. PCR might favor shorter templates, but patient and control samples were amplified and corrected together, so any skew would affect both groups equally. Fewer insertions and more nucleotide deletions at VDJ recombination sites were observed in patients with type 1 diabetes, implying thymic rearrangement abnormalities. In all four CD4+ subsets, TCRB CDR3 length was moderately but significantly shorter in type 1 diabetes patients. Naive, central memory and regulatory TCRB repertoires appeared to be more similar among patients than among healthy donors.

Each donor gave one peripheral blood draw, averaging around 0.11 L, which was collected into heparinised tubes. Naive, central memory, regulatory and stem cell-like memory CD4+ T cells were sorted on a BD FACSAria II using a panel including CD45RO, CCR7, CD25, CD127, CD95 and CD27. Purity was above 95% for every sorted population. PBMCs were isolated right away by Lymphoprep density gradient centrifugation and were stained directly, without culture. Samples were stained and sorted in pairs, with one healthy donor and one patient per experiment, so that batch effects were minimized. Sequencing input: naive CD4+ T cells from blood. In the paper's terms, the cell subset or site label means: true naive CD4+ T cells. The TCR comes from a woman between 18 and 30 years old with type 1 diabetes. Rearrangement joined TRBV5-8 to TRBJ2-5; a tentative D match to TRBD1 spans 6 bases. The CDR3 region reads CASSLARQAETETQYF. The nucleotide sequence reads TGTGCCAGCAGCTTGGCTCGACAGGCGGAAACGGAGACCCAGTACTTC.